These 7 T cell receptor beta chains share one sample of origin, sequenced in a study of blood T cell repertoires in COVID-19. The assay was immunoSEQ multiplex PCR, and TCRdb's table has in-frame clones only and misses some. The sample gives fewer than 500,000 clones, 80% to 90% of which show up once; approximately 4.5% is in the top ten. The source material was peripheral blood. The receptors were sampled from a woman between 25 and 40 years old with acute or convalescent COVID-19.

The gene calls are TRBV2 and TRBJ2-5, with a possible D match to TRBD2 (6 bases). Trimming removed 11 bases from V and 1 base from J, with 8 bases in between. There are 11 residues in the CDR3. The V gene's germline CDR1 is SNHLY and CDR2 FYNNEI. CDR3 DNA: TGTGCCGCCGGGAGCCAAGAGACCCAGTACTTC. The encoded protein is CAAGSQETQYF.

The chain is built from TRBV10-3 and TRBJ2-7; TRBD1 matches 9 bases. This CDR3 has 15 residues. V shed 4 bases and J 3 bases; nucleotides not matched to a gene: 7. Germline loops: CDR1 ENHRY, CDR2 SYGVKD. Here the CDR3 reads CAISVKTGGGYEQYF. The DNA for the CDR3 is TGTGCCATCAGTGTTAAGACAGGGGGGGGCTACGAGCAGTACTTC.

Only a few counts were recorded for this clone. The same CDR3 can be traced to other DNA sequences in this sample. This chain joins TRBV5-4 and TRBJ2-5, with TRBD2 matching over 12 bases. CDR1 and CDR2 (germline): SGHNT, YYREEE (reference sequence). After removal of 0 bases from V and 5 bases from J, the junction contained 2 bases not matched to a gene. The CDR3 totals 15 residues. DNA of the CDR3: TGTGCCAGCAGCTTGGGACTAGCGGGGGTGGAGACCCAGTACTTC. It is translated as CASSLGLAGVETQYF.

The rearrangement joins TRBV19 to TRBJ2-2; 7 bases are shared with TRBD1. The CDR3 loop spans 15 amino acids. Looked up from germline, CDR1 is LNHDA and CDR2 is SQIVND (reference sequence). After removal of 7 bases from V and 3 bases from J, the junction contained 8 bases not matched to a gene. The CDR3 DNA reads as TGTGCCAGTAACTCCCGGGACAGATACACCGGGGAGCTGTTTTTT. This gives the protein CASNSRDRYTGELFF.

The chain is built from TRBV18 and TRBJ2-5; 10 nucleotides agree with TRBD2. The V gene end was trimmed by 2 bases and the J gene end by 4 bases; junction bases not matched to a gene: 7. The CDR3 consists of 16 residues. Germline loops: CDR1 KGHSH, CDR2 LQKENI. Here the CDR3 reads CASSPGLAASSETQYF. As DNA, the CDR3 is TGTGCCAGCTCACCAGGACTAGCGGCGTCTTCAGAGACCCAGTACTTC. Full variable domain (outside the CDR3, taken from reference TRBV18 and TRBJ2-5): NAGVMQNPRHLVRRRGQEARLRCSPMKGHSHVYWYRQLPEEGLKFMVYLQKENIIDESGMPKERFSAEFPKEGPSILRIQQVVRGDSAAYFCASSPGLAASSETQYFGPGTRLLVL.

This chain uses TRBV5-6 with TRBJ1-4; possible D gene TRBD1, 5 bases. Germline CDR1 reads SGHDT; CDR2 reads YYEEEE. There are 15 residues in the CDR3. The ends were cut back, 6 bases at V and 6 bases at J, with 18 bases in the middle. The chain's CDR3 is CASTDQGTGDEKLFF. The DNA of the CDR3 is TGTGCCAGCACCGATCAGGGCACGGGAGATGAAAAACTGTTTTTT.

The chain employs TRBV9 and TRBJ1-1; 9 positions match TRBD1. The germline CDR1 and CDR2 sequences are SGDLS and YYNGEE. Trimming cost V 3 bases and J 0 bases; bases outside gene matches: 3. This CDR3 is 15 amino acids long. This CDR3 is CASSGGQGMNTEAFF. The CDR3 DNA reads TGTGCCAGCAGCGGGGGACAGGGTATGAACACTGAAGCTTTCTTT.